Following are 19 T cell receptor beta chains from one sample sequenced in a study. Cells sorted as Tregs were CD4+, CD25+ and CD127-/low. One entry per CDR3 protein, called by TCRdb with MiXCR from the 5' RACE reads. The sample has 50,000 to 65,000 distinct CDR3 sequences; under 25% are singletons. What was sequenced was tumor-infiltrating Tregs sorted from the breast tumor. Receptors originate from a female donor with breast cancer.

In its sample, this clonotype was seen a few times. The chain joins TRBV6-6 to TRBJ2-2; 8 bases line up with TRBD2. V gave up 2 bases and J gave up 3 bases; unmatched junction bases: 5. This CDR3 is built from 16 residues. CDR1 and CDR2 (germline): MNHNY, SVGAGI (reference sequence). Written as DNA, the CDR3 is TGTGCCAGCAGTTACCCAGCGGGAGCGGACACCGGGGAGCTGTTTTTT. Protein product: CASSYPAGADTGELFF.

This clonotype has more than one count but fewer than ten. The chain employs TRBV27 and TRBJ1-5; TRBD1 matches at 7 bases. V was clipped by 0 bases and J by 7 bases; unmatched bases: 12. Germline values: CDR1 MNHEY, CDR2 SMNVEV (reference sequence). The CDR3 runs to 17 residues. CDR3 sequence reads: CASSLSLRQGVGQPQHF. Written as DNA, the CDR3 is TGTGCCAGCAGTTTATCCCTCCGACAGGGAGTGGGACAGCCCCAGCATTTT.

The chain has TRBV4-1 and TRBJ2-1; 10 nucleotides match TRBD2. Losses at the gene ends were 0 bases for V and 6 bases for J; bases not matched to a gene: 8. There are 17 residues in the CDR3. Germline loops: CDR1 MGHRA, CDR2 YSYEKL. The CDR3 DNA sequence: TGCGCCAGCAGCCAAGATAGGTTAGGACTAGCGGTCAATGAGCAGTTCTTC. Residues: CASSQDRLGLAVNEQFF.

The rearrangement links TRBV28 to TRBJ2-5; tentatively, D is TRBD2 (5 bases). V gave up 2 bases and J gave up 1 base, with 14 bases separating them. The CDR3 is 16 amino acids. Germline V lookup: CDR1 MDHEN, CDR2 SYDVKM. CDR3 DNA: TGTGCCAGCAGTTTAACGGGGAGTCGGGGCCAAGAGACCCAGTACTTC. This codes for CASSLTGSRGQETQYF.

Remarks on this clonotype: With a much larger clone just one base away, this may be a read error. DNA of the CDR3: TGTGCCAGCAGCCTCGAGTGCAACGAGCAGTACTTC. Its translation is CASSLECNEQYF. The gene calls are TRBV9 and TRBJ2-7; D uncertain. CDR1 SGDLS and CDR2 YYNGEE come from the germline V gene. V was clipped by 4 bases and J by 5 bases, with 10 bases between them. This CDR3 is built from 12 residues.

As for this clonotype: Since a much larger clone is just one base distant, this may be a read error. The chain carries TRBV24-1 and TRBJ2-3; TRBD1 aligns across 8 bases. CDR1 and CDR2 from the germline V gene are KGHDR and SFDVKD. The CDR3 runs 15 residues. CDR3 sequence (DNA): TGTTCCACCAGTGATTTGAATCAGGGGGCCGATACGCAGTATTTT. It is translated as CSTSDLNQGADTQYF.

This clonotype came up a few times. Written as DNA, the CDR3 is TGTGCCAGCACCCAGACAGGGACCGGGGCTGCTGAAGCTTTCTTT. Encoded protein: CASTQTGTGAAEAFF. V gene TRBV6-1 combines with J gene TRBJ1-1, with TRBD1 matching over 7 bases. This CDR3 has 15 residues. CDR1 is MNHNS, CDR2 SASEGT, per germline. Trimming cost V 7 bases and J 6 bases; bases outside gene matches: 14.

As for this clonotype: This clone may be a read error of a much larger clone one base away. V is TRBV20-1 and J is TRBJ2-7; 7 bases are shared with TRBD2. CDR3 length: 11 residues. CDR1 and CDR2 (germline): DFQATT, SNEGSKA (reference sequence). CDR3: CGAKAGDEQYF. CDR3 coding DNA: TGCGGTGCCAAGGCGGGAGACGAGCAGTACTTC.

The chain uses TRBV29-1 and TRBJ2-4; D gene uncertain. CDR1 and CDR2 (germline): SQVTM, ANQGSEA. V was clipped by 4 bases and J by 8 bases, with 12 bases between them. The CDR3 has 12 amino acids. The CDR3 nucleotides read TGCAGCGTTGGGACCCAGTGGGACATTCAGTACTTC. Translated: CSVGTQWDIQYF.

This clonotype was detected only a few times. The chain recombines TRBV6-2 or TRBV6-3 with TRBJ1-1; D gene uncertain. Germline CDR1 reads MNHEY; CDR2 reads SVGEGT. The CDR3 totals 13 residues. Trimming took off 7 bases at V and 0 bases at J, with 9 bases between the two ends. The CDR3 is CASKSWMNTEAFF. The CDR3 region has the DNA TGTGCCAGCAAAAGTTGGATGAACACTGAAGCTTTCTTT.

This clonotype was counted between two and nine times. This chain connects TRBV7-2 to TRBJ1-1; 10 bases fit TRBD1. The ends lost 5 bases at V and 6 bases at J; junction bases unmatched: 6. Germline assignment: CDR1 SGHTA and CDR2 FQGNSA. The CDR3 contains 14 residues. In DNA, the CDR3 is TGTGCCAGCAGCGCCCGACAGGGGGCCGCTGAAGCTTTCTTT. Translated, it gives CASSARQGAAEAFF.

This clonotype was seen a handful of times. V gene TRBV4-1 combines with J gene TRBJ2-5; the D gene is possibly TRBD2 (5 bases). Germline CDR1 reads MGHRA; CDR2 reads YSYEKL. The CDR3 consists of 16 residues. Trimming pared 0 bases from V and 2 bases from J, leaving 13 bases between. The CDR3: CASSQEGWETQETQYF. The CDR3 bases are TGCGCCAGCAGCCAAGAAGGGTGGGAGACACAAGAGACCCAGTACTTC.

This clonotype was counted many times. The chain combines TRBV30 with TRBJ2-4; D not resolved. V lost 4 bases and J 1 base, leaving 11 bases between the germline ends. Germline-derived CDR1 and CDR2 are GTSNPN and SVGIG (reference sequence). The CDR3 length is 14 residues. The CDR3 is CAWNTLEAKNIQYF. The CDR3 DNA sequence: TGTGCCTGGAACACCCTAGAGGCCAAAAACATTCAGTACTTC.

This clonotype was observed a few times. This chain connects TRBV3-1 to TRBJ2-1; D uncertain. Between the trimmed V and J ends, which lost 3 bases and 9 bases, there was a span of 9 bases. The germline CDR1 and CDR2 sequences are LGHDT and YNNKEL (reference sequence). The CDR3 contains 12 residues. CDR3 loop: CASSHTRGEQFF. The CDR3 DNA reads as TGTGCCAGCAGCCACACCAGAGGTGAGCAGTTCTTC.

The V and J genes are TRBV6-4 and TRBJ1-1; D is undetermined. The CDR3 loop spans 13 amino acids. Trimming stripped 4 bases from V and 4 bases from J, with 10 bases between. The germline V gene has CDR1 MRHNA and CDR2 SNTAGT. CDR3 sequence: CASSASGSTEAFF. The DNA of the CDR3 is TGTGCCAGCAGTGCCTCAGGAAGCACTGAAGCTTTCTTT.

The rearrangement links TRBV12-3 or TRBV12-4 to TRBJ1-1, with a possible D match to TRBD1 (6 bases). V gave up 6 bases and J gave up 3 bases, with 20 bases separating them. The CDR3 totals 16 residues. The CDR3 nucleotides read TGTGCCAGCAGCTCTGGACAGACTTCCTTGGACACTGAAGCTTTCTTT. Amino acids: CASSSGQTSLDTEAFF.

This rearrangement joins TRBV7-2 to TRBJ1-2; the match to TRBD1 covers 7 bases. V gave up 4 bases and J gave up 2 bases; unmatched junction bases: 7. Germline-derived CDR1 and CDR2 are SGHTA and FQGNSA. This CDR3 comprises 15 residues. CDR3 bases: TGTGCCAGCAGCTACAAACAGGGGTCCAACTATGGCTACACCTTC. Its protein is CASSYKQGSNYGYTF.

This clonotype was detected a few times. The chain links TRBV7-2 to TRBJ2-1; D remains unclear. The CDR3 extends over 17 amino acids. V was cut by 2 bases and J by 7 bases, with 21 bases left in between. Germline loops: CDR1 SGHTA, CDR2 FQGNSA. The CDR3 is CASSLRGYAFYGNEQFF. Here the CDR3 DNA reads TGTGCCAGCAGCTTAAGAGGTTATGCTTTTTACGGGAATGAGCAGTTCTTC.

This sequence joins TRBV6-6 and TRBJ2-7, with 8 bases that match TRBD2. Germline values: CDR1 MNHNY, CDR2 SVGAGI (reference sequence). This CDR3 region has 17 residues. V lost 6 bases to trimming and J lost 5 bases; unmatched junction nucleotides: 18. Here the CDR3 reads CASSELLADPAHHEQYF. The CDR3 region has the DNA TGTGCCAGCAGCGAATTACTAGCGGACCCGGCCCACCACGAGCAGTACTTC.